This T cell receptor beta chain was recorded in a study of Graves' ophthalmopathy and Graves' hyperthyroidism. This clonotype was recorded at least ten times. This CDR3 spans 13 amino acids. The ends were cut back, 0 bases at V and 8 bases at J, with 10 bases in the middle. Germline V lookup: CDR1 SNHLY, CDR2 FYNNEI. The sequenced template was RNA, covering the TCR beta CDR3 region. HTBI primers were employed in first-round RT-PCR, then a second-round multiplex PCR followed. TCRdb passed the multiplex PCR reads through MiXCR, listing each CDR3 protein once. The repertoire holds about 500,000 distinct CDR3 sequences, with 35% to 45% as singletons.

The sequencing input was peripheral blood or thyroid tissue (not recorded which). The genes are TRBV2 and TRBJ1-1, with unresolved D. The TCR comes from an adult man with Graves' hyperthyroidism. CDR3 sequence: CASSEALGTEAFF. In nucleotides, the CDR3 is TGTGCCAGCAGTGAAGCGCTGGGAACAGAAGCTTTCTTT. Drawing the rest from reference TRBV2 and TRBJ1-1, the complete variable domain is EPEVTQTPSHQVTQMGQEVILRCVPISNHLYFYWYRQILGQKVEFLVSFYNNEISEKSEIFDDQFSVERPDGSNFTLKIRSTKLEDSAMYFCASSEALGTEAFFGQGTRLTVV.